The following is a T cell receptor (beta chain) sequence with its context. The data stem from a study of blood T cell repertoires in COVID-19. About the research overall: The samples span acute and convalescent COVID-19 from the United States, Italy and Spain.

Germline CDR1 reads SGDLS; CDR2 reads YYNGEE. CDR3 length: 17 residues. V gave up 4 bases and J gave up 5 bases; unmatched junction bases: 17. As handled by the study authors: Counts of nucleated cells, estimated from reference gene primer amplification, were obtained. The assay was immunoSEQ multiplex PCR, and TCRdb's table has in-frame clones only and misses some. The V and J calls and the clone size are those of that table, but D and trimming were determined from the DNA. The data contain 90,000 to 100,000 clones, under 90% of them singletons. The origin of this receptor is a man aged 55 to 70 with COVID-19, enrolled during active disease. The V call is TRBV9, the J call TRBJ2-7, with 8 bases identical to TRBD2. The sequenced sample was peripheral blood. CDR3 bases: TGTGCCAGCAGCTTGAGGGGGACGGGAGGGCCTCAAAACGAGCAGTACTTC. Amino acids: CASSLRGTGGPQNEQYF.